This T cell receptor (beta chain) is from a study of T-cell memory formation after mild COVID-19. Study-level background: TCR clusters were mostly confined to one donor each. Study-level findings and limits: Second-wave clones that peaked on day 37 lacked confirmed SARS-CoV-2 specificity.

V was clipped by 2 bases and J by 3 bases, with 9 bases between them. The CDR3 consists of 14 residues. Germline assignment: CDR1 MNHEY and CDR2 SVGAGI. This clonotype has more than one count but fewer than ten. The antigen is undetermined. TCRdb redid the calling of the 5' RACE reads with MiXCR, one entry per CDR3 protein. The sample holds about 110,000 distinct CDR3 sequences, roughly 19% seen once. The receptor was derived from a man aged 18 to 35 who had mild COVID-19 (a few samples of this study predate the infection). Cell type and time point are not known. What was sequenced was PBMCs or a T cell subset sorted from them (not recorded which). The rearrangement joins TRBV6-5 to TRBJ2-3; D unclear. The CDR3 DNA follows: TGTGCCAGCAGTTACACGCTTCCGACAGATACGCAGTATTTT. Translated: CASSYTLPTDTQYF.